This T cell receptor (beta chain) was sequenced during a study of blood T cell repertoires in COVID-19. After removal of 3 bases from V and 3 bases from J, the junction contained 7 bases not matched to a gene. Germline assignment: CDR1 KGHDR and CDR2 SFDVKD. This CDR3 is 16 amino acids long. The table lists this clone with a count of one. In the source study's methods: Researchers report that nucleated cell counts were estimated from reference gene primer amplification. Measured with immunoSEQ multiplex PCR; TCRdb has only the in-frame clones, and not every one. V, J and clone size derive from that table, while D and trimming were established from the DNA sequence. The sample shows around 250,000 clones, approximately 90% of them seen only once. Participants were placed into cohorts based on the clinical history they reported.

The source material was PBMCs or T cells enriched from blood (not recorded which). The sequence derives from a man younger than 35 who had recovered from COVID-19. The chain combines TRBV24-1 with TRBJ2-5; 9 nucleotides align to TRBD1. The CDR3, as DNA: TGTGCCACCAGTGATCCGGGGACAGGGAGGGAAGAGACCCAGTACTTC. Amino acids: CATSDPGTGREETQYF.